Listed here are 21 T cell receptor beta chains from one sample, sequenced in a study of shared clonotypes between healthy human individuals. Using immunoSEQ multiplex PCR, the repertoire was profiled, and TCRdb retains in-frame clones only, with some absent. The sample consists of hundreds of thousands of clones, 90% to 97% of them appearing once. Sequencing was done on a sample of memory CD8+ T cells sorted from blood. The subset: CD45RO+ cells pooled with CCR7-negative TemRA cells. These receptors were obtained from a man younger than 40 in good health.

The chain couples TRBV27 to TRBJ1-5, with D maybe TRBD1 (5 bases). Looked up from germline, CDR1 is MNHEY and CDR2 is SMNVEV (reference sequence). Deletions cut 0 bases from V and 5 bases from J, with 14 bases between. This CDR3 spans 16 amino acids. As DNA, the CDR3 is TGTGCCAGCAGTTTATCGGCCTCGGGGGTCCATCAGCCCCAGCATTTT. Protein: CASSLSASGVHQPQHF.

V gene TRBV7-9 combines with J gene TRBJ2-3; tentative D call: TRBD2 (6 bases). CDR1 SEHNR and CDR2 FQNEAQ come from the germline V gene (reference sequence). This CDR3 is built from 15 residues. V shed 3 bases and J shed 7 bases, with 17 bases lying between them. This chain's CDR3 is CASSFVNGRGHTQYF. The CDR3, as DNA: TGTGCCAGCAGCTTTGTTAACGGGAGAGGACATACGCAGTATTTT.

The chain employs TRBV5-1 and TRBJ1-2; tentative D call: TRBD1 (6 bases). With 4 bases removed from V and 0 bases from J, the gap between germline ends came to 13 bases. CDR1 is SGHRS, CDR2 YFSETQ, per germline. This CDR3 contains 15 residues. The CDR3 is CASSRVAGANYGYTF. Written as DNA, the CDR3 is TGCGCCAGCAGCCGGGTGGCAGGGGCTAACTATGGCTACACCTTC.

The chain uses TRBV27 and TRBJ2-1; unclear D gene. Germline values: CDR1 MNHEY, CDR2 SMNVEV (reference sequence). The CDR3 is 15 amino acids. V lost 3 bases and J lost 8, with 17 bases in between. Here the CDR3 reads CASSFTSTLADEQFF. In DNA, the CDR3 is TGTGCCAGCAGTTTCACCTCCACTCTCGCGGATGAGCAGTTCTTC.

Remarks on this clone: The limits of the CDR3 on the DNA are not certain, so only TCRdb's listed CDR3 is given. The J gene is TRBJ2-1, the V gene TRBV4-1; the table's D call, TRBD2, has no DNA check behind it. Germline CDR1 and CDR2: MGHRA and YSYEKL. The CDR3 numbers 14 amino acids, ends counted. The CDR3 loop reads CASCGSVAGGSPFF.

The V gene is TRBV9, the J gene TRBJ2-7, with 7 bases aligning to TRBD1. CDR1 is SGDLS and CDR2 is YYNGEE in the germline V gene. The CDR3 totals 15 residues. J lost 3 bases, V lost 2 bases, and 8 bases had no gene match. The CDR3, as DNA: TGTGCCAGCAGCGTGTCACAGACAGGGATCTACGAGCAGTACTTC. Amino acids: CASSVSQTGIYEQYF.

This chain connects TRBV7-6 to TRBJ2-5; 10 nucleotides match TRBD1. Germline lookup yields CDR1 SGHVS and CDR2 FNYEAQ. The CDR3 is 14 amino acids. After removal of 2 bases from V and 4 bases from J, the junction contained 1 base not matched to a gene. The CDR3 nucleotides read TGTGCCAGCAGCTTATGGACAGGGGGAGAGACCCAGTACTTC. This gives the protein CASSLWTGGETQYF.

V is TRBV7-9 and J is TRBJ1-4; maybe TRBD1 (5 bases). This CDR3 has 15 amino acids. Germline assignment: CDR1 SEHNR and CDR2 FQNEAQ (reference sequence). The ends were cut back, 1 base at V and 6 bases at J, with 12 bases in the middle. The CDR3 is CASSLVRAIDEKLFF. CDR3 nucleotide sequence: TGTGCCAGCAGCTTAGTCAGGGCGATTGATGAAAAACTGTTTTTT.

The gene calls are TRBV29-1 and TRBJ1-3; 8 nucleotides align to TRBD1. The J segment lost 4 bases and the V segment lost 0 bases, leaving 2 bases of the junction unmatched. The CDR3 runs 14 residues. Per the germline V gene, CDR1 is SQVTM and CDR2 is ANQGSEA. This CDR3 is CSVEEDRAGNTIYF. CDR3 coding DNA: TGCAGCGTTGAAGAGGACAGGGCCGGAAACACCATATATTTT.

This chain joins TRBV28 and TRBJ2-2, with 8 bases lining up with TRBD1. Per the germline V gene, CDR1 is MDHEN and CDR2 is SYDVKM. Losses at the gene ends were 2 bases for V and 6 bases for J; bases not matched to a gene: 8. CDR3 length: 16 residues. The CDR3 nucleotides read TGTGCCAGCAGTTTAACGGACAGGGAGTACTCCGGGGAGCTGTTTTTT. It codes for CASSLTDREYSGELFF.

This chain joins TRBV10-2 and TRBJ1-2; D remains ambiguous. Between the trimmed V and J ends, which lost 2 bases and 7 bases, there was a span of 11 bases. CDR1 and CDR2 (germline): WSHSY, SAAADI. This CDR3 is built from 13 residues. DNA for the CDR3: TGCGCCAGCAGTGAGGATTGGCAGGTTGGCTACACCTTC. Translating gives CASSEDWQVGYTF.

J is TRBJ2-7 and V is TRBV6-1, with 11 bases matching TRBD2. Germline V gene data show CDR1 as MNHNS and CDR2 as SASEGT. This CDR3 comprises 15 residues. The V segment lost 6 bases and the J segment 1 base; nucleotides outside the gene matches: 5. CDR3 DNA: TGTGCCAGCAGGGGCCCTAGCGGGAGGTCCTACGAGCAGTACTTC. Encoded protein: CASRGPSGRSYEQYF.

J is TRBJ2-7 and V is TRBV19; TRBD2 matches at 10 bases. Germline V gene sequence: CDR1 LNHDA, CDR2 SQIVND (reference sequence). This CDR3 comprises 20 residues. With V trimmed by 3 bases and J by 2 bases, 19 bases remained unmatched. CDR3 loop: CASSMRATSGSSPPAYEQYF. The CDR3 nucleotides are TGTGCCAGTAGTATGAGGGCGACTAGCGGGTCATCACCCCCAGCCTACGAGCAGTACTTC.

The rearrangement uses TRBV5-8 and TRBJ1-2; D gene ambiguous. Between the trimmed V and J ends, which lost 3 bases and 4 bases, there was a span of 4 bases. The CDR3 consists of 11 residues. Germline CDR1 and CDR2: SGHTS and YDEGEE. The CDR3 protein is CASSWGYGYTF. CDR3 DNA sequence: TGTGCCAGCAGCTGGGGCTATGGCTACACCTTC. The full variable domain, with the rest looked up from reference TRBV5-8 and TRBJ1-2, is EAGVTQSPTHLIKTRGQQATLRCSPISGHTSVYWYQQALGLGLQFLLWYDEGEERNRGNFPPRFSGRQFPNYSSELNVNALELEDSALYLCASSWGYGYTFGSGTRLTVV.

This rearrangement joins TRBV9 to TRBJ2-2; TRBD1 matches at 9 bases. This CDR3 has 17 residues. V was clipped by 1 base and J by 0 bases; unmatched bases: 4. Germline lookup yields CDR1 SGDLS and CDR2 YYNGEE. CDR3: CASSVTGQGSNTGELFF. CDR3 nucleotide sequence: TGTGCCAGCAGCGTAACAGGACAGGGGTCGAACACCGGGGAGCTGTTTTTT.

This chain joins TRBV7-9 and TRBJ1-4, with D hard to call. The V end was cut by 5 bases, the J end by 4 bases, with 14 bases between. Germline V CDR1 and CDR2: SEHNR, FQNEAQ (reference sequence). This CDR3 region has 15 residues. The CDR3 loop reads CASSPAPRINEKLFF. The CDR3 DNA is TGTGCCAGCAGCCCAGCGCCCCGGATTAATGAAAAACTGTTTTTT.

This rearrangement joins TRBV28 to TRBJ2-7; 9 nucleotides match TRBD1. Germline V gene sequence: CDR1 MDHEN, CDR2 SYDVKM. The CDR3 runs 15 residues. The V segment lost 5 bases and the J segment 4 bases; nucleotides outside the gene matches: 9. The CDR3 reads CASSPKGQGRYEQYF. The CDR3 DNA follows: TGTGCCAGCAGTCCCAAAGGACAGGGGAGGTACGAGCAGTACTTC.

This rearrangement joins TRBV30 to TRBJ2-4; 10 bases match TRBD2. The CDR3 sequence is 17 residues long. V gave up 4 bases and J gave up 0 bases; unmatched junction bases: 9. Germline values: CDR1 GTSNPN, CDR2 SVGIG (reference sequence). The CDR3 DNA sequence: TGTGCCTGGATGCGCGCTAGCGGGGGTTTAGCCAAAAACATTCAGTACTTC. Translated, it gives CAWMRASGGLAKNIQYF.

This clone was recorded once. This chain links TRBV6-1 with TRBJ2-7; 10 bases map to TRBD1. With 7 bases clipped from V and 0 bases from J, the junction kept 6 bases outside the gene matches. This CDR3 has 15 residues. Germline V gives CDR1 MNHNS, CDR2 SASEGT. Written as DNA, the CDR3 is TGTGCCAGCAAGGACAGGGGGTCCGTCTCCTACGAGCAGTACTTC. It translates to CASKDRGSVSYEQYF.

The chain combines TRBV7-9 with TRBJ2-3, with D possibly TRBD1 on 6 matching bases. Per germline, CDR1 SEHNR and CDR2 FQNEAQ (reference sequence). V shed 3 bases and J shed 11 bases, with 12 bases lying between them. The CDR3 spans 12 residues. The CDR3 loop reads CASSLAGDEQYF. As DNA, the CDR3 is TGTGCCAGCAGCTTGGCAGGGGATGAGCAGTATTTT.

This clone occurred once. The chain recombines TRBV6-1 with TRBJ2-2; D is ambiguous. This CDR3 has 14 residues. V lost 7 bases, J lost 3 bases, and 12 bases lay in between. Germline CDR1 and CDR2: MNHNS and SASEGT. The CDR3 nucleotides are TGTGCCAGCAATTATCCCTATTACACCGGGGAGCTGTTTTTT. It is translated as CASNYPYYTGELFF.